The clone carrying this T cell receptor beta chain has ten or more counts. The antigen is undetermined. This entry belongs to a study of T-cell reconstitution after alpha-beta-depleted transplantation in children. CDR3 length: 14 residues. J was trimmed by 3 bases and V by 2 bases; bases with no gene match: 4. From germline, CDR1 is SQVTM and CDR2 ANQGSEA. Unique molecular identifiers were used to barcode this TCRbeta library. TCRdb reprocessed the PCR reads with MiXCR, giving one entry per CDR3 protein. The top ten hold 2.2% of the sample, which has fewer than 700,000 distinct CDR3 sequences, around 13% seen once. Findings and limits, study-wide: In patients about two months after transplant, alpha-beta T cells reportedly arose from several hundred expanded graft clones. Some patients showed high day-60 TCRbeta diversity, which derived from surviving recipient T cells and thymic progenitors.

The starting material was PBMCs, mostly from graft donor cells, obtained 360 days after TCRalphabeta/CD19-depleted stem cell transplant. The clonotype comes from a male patient younger than 18 who had a stem cell transplant for acute myeloid leukemia, so the T cells may come from the graft donor. The V call is TRBV29-1, the J call TRBJ2-1, with 7 bases lining up with TRBD1. The CDR3 coding sequence is TGCAGCGTTGAACACAGGGGACGCTACAATGAGCAGTTCTTC. Its translation: CSVEHRGRYNEQFF.